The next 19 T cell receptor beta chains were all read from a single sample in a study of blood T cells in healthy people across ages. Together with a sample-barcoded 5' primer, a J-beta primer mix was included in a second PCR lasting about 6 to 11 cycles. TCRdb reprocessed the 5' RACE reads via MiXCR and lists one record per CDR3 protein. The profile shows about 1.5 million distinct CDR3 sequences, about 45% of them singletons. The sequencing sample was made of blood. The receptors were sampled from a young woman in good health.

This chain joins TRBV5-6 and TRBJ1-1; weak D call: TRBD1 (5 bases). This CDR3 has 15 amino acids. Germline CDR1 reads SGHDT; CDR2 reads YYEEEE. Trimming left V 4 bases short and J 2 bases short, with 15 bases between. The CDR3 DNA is TGTGCCAGCAGCCGGATCGACAGCACCAACACTGAAGCTTTCTTT. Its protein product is CASSRIDSTNTEAFF.

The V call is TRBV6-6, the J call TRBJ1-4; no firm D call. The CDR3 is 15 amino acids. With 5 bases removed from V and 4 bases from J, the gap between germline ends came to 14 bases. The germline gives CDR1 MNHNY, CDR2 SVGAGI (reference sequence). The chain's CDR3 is CASSGRTGDNEKLFF. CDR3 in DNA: TGTGCCAGCAGTGGGAGGACGGGTGATAATGAAAAACTGTTTTTT.

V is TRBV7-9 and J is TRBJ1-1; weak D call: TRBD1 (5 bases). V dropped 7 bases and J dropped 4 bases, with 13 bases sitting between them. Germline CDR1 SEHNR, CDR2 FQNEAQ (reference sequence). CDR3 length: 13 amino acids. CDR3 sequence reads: CASIPLGATEAFF. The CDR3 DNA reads TGTGCCAGCATCCCTCTTGGGGCCACTGAAGCTTTCTTT.

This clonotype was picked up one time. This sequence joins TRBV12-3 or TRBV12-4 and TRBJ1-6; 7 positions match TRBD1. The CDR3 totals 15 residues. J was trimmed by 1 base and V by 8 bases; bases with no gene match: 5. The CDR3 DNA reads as TGTGCCAGCGCCAACAGGGGTTCCTATAATTCACCCCTCCACTTT. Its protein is CASANRGSYNSPLHF.

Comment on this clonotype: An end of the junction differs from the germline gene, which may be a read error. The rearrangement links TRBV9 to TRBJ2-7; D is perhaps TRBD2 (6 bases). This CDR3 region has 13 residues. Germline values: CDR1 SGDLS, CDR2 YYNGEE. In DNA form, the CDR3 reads TGTGCCAGCAGCGTAGAGGACTACAATGAGCGGTACTTC. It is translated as CASSVEDYNERYF.

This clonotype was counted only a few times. CDR3 nucleotides: TGTGCCAGCAGCCAAGATTGGACAGCCTCCTACGAGCAGTACTTC. This encodes CASSQDWTASYEQYF. The rearrangement uses TRBV14 and TRBJ2-7; tentative D call: TRBD1 (6 bases). Germline V gene sequence: CDR1 SGHDN, CDR2 FVKESK. The CDR3 contains 15 residues. Trimming took off 0 bases at V and 0 bases at J, with 9 bases between the two ends.

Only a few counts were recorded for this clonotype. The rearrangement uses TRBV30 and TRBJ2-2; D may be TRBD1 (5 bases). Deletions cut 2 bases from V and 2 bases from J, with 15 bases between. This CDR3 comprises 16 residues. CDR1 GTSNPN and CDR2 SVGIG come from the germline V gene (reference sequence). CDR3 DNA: TGTGCCTGGAGTTATAAAGGGGCGAGAAACACCGGGGAGCTGTTTTTT. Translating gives CAWSYKGARNTGELFF.

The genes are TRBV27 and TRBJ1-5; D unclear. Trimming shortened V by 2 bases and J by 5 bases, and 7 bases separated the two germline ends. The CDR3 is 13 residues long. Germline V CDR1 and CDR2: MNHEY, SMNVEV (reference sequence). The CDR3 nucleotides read TGTGCCAGCAGTTTACGGATTTATCAGCCCCAGCATTTT. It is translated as CASSLRIYQPQHF.

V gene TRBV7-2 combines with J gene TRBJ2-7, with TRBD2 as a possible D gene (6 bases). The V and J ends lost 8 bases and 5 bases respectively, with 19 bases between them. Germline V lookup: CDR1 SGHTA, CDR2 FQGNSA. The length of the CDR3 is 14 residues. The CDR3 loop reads CASGIIRTNNEQYF. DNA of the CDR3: TGTGCCAGCGGAATTATAAGGACTAACAACGAGCAGTACTTC. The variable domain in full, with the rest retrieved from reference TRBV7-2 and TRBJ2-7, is GAGVSQSPSNKVTEKGKDVELRCDPISGHTALYWYRQSLGQGLEFLIYFQGNSAPDKSGLPSDRFSAERTGGSVSTLTIQRTQQEDSAVYLCASGIIRTNNEQYFGPGTRLTVT.

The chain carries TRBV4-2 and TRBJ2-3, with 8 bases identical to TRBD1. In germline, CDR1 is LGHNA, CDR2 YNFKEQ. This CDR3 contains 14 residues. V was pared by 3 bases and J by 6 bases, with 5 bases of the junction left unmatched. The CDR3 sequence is CASSQRTGRDTQYF. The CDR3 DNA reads TGTGCCAGCAGCCAGCGGACAGGGCGGGATACGCAGTATTTT.

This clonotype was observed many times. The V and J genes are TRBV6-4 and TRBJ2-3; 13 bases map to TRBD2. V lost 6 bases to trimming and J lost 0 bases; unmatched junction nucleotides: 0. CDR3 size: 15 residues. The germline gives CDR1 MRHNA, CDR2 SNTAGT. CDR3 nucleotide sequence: TGTGCCAGCAGGGGACTAGCGGGGAGCACAGATACGCAGTATTTT. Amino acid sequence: CASRGLAGSTDTQYF.

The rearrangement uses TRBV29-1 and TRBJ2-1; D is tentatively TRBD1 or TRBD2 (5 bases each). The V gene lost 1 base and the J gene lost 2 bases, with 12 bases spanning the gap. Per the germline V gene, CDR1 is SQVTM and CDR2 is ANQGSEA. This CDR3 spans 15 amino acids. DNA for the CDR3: TGCAGCGTTGAAGCTGGGACGCGAGCCTACAATGAGCAGTTCTTC. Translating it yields CSVEAGTRAYNEQFF.

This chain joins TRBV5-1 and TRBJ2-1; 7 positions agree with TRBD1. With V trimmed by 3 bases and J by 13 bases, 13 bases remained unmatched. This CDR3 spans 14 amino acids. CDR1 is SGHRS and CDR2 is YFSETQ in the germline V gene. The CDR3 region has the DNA TGCGCCAGCAGCTACCGGACAGGTCTGGAGACCCAGTTCTTC. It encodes CASSYRTGLETQFF.

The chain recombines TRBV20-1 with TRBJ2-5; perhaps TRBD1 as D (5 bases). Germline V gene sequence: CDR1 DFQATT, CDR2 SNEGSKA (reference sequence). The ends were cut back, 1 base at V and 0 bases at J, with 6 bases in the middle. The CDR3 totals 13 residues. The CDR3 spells CSARGQYQETQYF. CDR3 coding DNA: TGCAGTGCTAGAGGACAGTACCAAGAGACCCAGTACTTC.

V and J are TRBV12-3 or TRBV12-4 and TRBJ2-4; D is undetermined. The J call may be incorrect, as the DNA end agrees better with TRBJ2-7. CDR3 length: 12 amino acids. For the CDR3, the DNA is TGTGCCAGCACTCGCCATCGGGACGAGCAGTACTTC. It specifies CASTRHRDEQYF.

This chain's CDR3 is CSATGGAHYGYTF. The CDR3 DNA is TGCAGCGCAACAGGGGGGGCCCACTATGGCTACACCTTC. The chain recombines TRBV29-1 with TRBJ1-2; 8 bases agree with TRBD1. The germline CDR1 and CDR2 sequences are SQVTM and ANQGSEA. V shed 7 bases and J 3 bases; nucleotides not matched to a gene: 7. This CDR3 is built from 13 residues.

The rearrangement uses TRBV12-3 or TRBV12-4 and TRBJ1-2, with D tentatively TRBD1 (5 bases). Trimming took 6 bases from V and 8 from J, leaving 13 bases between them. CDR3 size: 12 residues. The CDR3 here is CASRIDSQGYTF. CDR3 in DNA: TGTGCCAGCAGAATAGACAGCCAGGGCTACACCTTC.

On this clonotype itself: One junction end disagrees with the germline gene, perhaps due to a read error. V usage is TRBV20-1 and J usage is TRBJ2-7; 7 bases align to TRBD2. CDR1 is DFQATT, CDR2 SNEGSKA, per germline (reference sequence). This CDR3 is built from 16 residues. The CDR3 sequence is CSARDKPITSVYGQYF. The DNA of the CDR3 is TGCAGTGCTAGAGATAAGCCTATCACTAGCGTGTACGGGCAGTACTTC.

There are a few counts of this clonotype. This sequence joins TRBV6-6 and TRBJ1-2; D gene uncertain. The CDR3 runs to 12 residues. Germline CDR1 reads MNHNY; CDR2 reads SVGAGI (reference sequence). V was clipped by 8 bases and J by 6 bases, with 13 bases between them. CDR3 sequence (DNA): TGTGCCAGCTACTCGACCTGGGATGGCTACACCTTC. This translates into CASYSTWDGYTF.